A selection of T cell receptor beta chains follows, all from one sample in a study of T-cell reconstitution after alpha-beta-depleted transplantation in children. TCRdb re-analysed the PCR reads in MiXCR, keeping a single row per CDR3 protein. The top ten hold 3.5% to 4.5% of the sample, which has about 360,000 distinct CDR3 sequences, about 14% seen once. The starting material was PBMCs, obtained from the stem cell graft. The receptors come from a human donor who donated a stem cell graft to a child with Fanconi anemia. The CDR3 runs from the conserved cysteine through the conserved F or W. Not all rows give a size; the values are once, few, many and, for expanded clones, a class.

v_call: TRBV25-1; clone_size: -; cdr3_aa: CASRRADFKSEAFF
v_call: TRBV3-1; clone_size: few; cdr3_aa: CASSHVGLINEQFF
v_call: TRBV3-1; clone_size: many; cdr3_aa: CASSPRDSEKLFF
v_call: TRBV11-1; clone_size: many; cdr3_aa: CASSPSQVPNTEAFF
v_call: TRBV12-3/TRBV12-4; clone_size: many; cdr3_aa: CASRLTSGEGLFF
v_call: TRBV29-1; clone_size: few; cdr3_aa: CSARQGPGNTIYF
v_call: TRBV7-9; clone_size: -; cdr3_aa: CASSPIPTGMNTEAFF
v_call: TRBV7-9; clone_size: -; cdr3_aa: CASSRGGGGVFNEQFF
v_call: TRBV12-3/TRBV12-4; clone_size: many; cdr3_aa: CASSLSRDIPEAFF
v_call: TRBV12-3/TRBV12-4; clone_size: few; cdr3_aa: CASSFSGPGTQYF
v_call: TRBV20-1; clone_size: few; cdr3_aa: CSAEWGPTDTQYF
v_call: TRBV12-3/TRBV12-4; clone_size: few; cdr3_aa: CASSLMRLAGPSSYNEQFF
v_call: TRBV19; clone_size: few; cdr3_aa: CASSTGGLDSTDTQYF
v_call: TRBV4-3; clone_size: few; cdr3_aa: CASSQGQTDGYTF
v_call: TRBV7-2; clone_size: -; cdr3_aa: CASSFQMAGNTIYF
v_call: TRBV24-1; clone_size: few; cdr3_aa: CATSERGASTDTQYF
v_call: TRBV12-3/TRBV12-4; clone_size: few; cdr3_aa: CASRIQGYGYTF
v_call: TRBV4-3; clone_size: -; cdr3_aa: CASSQVQVGSSYNEQFF
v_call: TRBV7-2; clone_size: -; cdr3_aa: CASTLQGAATDTQYF
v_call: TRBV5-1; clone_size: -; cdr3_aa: CASSLDGTGAETQYF
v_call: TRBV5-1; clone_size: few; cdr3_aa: CASSLRTGGDQPQHF
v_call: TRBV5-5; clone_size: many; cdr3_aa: CASSFGRIHPYDTQYF
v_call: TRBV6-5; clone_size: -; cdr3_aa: CASSYSAYSNQPQHF
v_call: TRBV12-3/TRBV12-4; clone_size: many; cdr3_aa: CASSLGTSYTGELFF
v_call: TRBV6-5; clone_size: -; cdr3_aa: CASISGTGGRNAEAFF
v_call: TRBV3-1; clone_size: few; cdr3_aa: CASSRAGQETQYF
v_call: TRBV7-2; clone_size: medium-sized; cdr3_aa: CASSAQAGLGTDTQYF
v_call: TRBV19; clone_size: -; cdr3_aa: CASSILTGVAGELFF
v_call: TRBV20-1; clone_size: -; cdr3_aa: CSAQDRPYEQYF
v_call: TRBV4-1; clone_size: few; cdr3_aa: CASSPPTGTAGSYGYTF
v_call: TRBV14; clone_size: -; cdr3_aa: CASSPGDRNSPLHF
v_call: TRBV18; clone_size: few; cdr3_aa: CASSRGGARTDTQYF
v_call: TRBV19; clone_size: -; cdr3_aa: CASSIGQNNEQFF
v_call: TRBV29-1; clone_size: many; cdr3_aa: CSVEGRVATEAFF
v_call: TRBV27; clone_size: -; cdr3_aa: CASSLLPGSYSGNTIYF
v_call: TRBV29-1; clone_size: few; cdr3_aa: CSGSGGALREAFF
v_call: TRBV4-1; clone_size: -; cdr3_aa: CASSQILLGDSGYTF
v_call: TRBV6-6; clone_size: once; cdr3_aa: CASRTTRETQYF
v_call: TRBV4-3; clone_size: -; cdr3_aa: CASSPRGGNGYTF
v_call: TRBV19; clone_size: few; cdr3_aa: CASSRQDTGREKQPQHF
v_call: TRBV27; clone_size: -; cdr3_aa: CASSPYGTVVRGQPQHF
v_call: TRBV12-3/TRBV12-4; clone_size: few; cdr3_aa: CASSLSSNVYTEAFF
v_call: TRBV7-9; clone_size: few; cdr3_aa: CASSDTGSYTEAFF
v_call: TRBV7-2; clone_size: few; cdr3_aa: CASSYPRVDEKLFF
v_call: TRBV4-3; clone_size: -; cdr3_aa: CASSGLAGRSYNEQFF
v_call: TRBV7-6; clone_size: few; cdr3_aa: CASSLAGWGAGNEQFF
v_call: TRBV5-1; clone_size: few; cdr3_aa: CASSLLADQGGYTF
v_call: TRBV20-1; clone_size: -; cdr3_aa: CSASRKNTEAFF
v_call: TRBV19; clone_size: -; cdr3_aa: CASSIILAGAPEQFF
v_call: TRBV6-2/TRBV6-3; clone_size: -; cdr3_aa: CASNVREDEQFF
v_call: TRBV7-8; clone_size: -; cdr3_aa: CASSISQGNEQFF
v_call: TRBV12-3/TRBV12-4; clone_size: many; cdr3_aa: CASSSGQGASEKLFF
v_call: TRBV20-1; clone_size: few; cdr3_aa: CSARTPSTDTQYF
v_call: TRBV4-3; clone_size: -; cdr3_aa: CASSRVTGELFF
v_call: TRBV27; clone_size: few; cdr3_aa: CASSTGQRGSQETQYF
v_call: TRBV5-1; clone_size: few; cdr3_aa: CASSYTGTGDTEAFF